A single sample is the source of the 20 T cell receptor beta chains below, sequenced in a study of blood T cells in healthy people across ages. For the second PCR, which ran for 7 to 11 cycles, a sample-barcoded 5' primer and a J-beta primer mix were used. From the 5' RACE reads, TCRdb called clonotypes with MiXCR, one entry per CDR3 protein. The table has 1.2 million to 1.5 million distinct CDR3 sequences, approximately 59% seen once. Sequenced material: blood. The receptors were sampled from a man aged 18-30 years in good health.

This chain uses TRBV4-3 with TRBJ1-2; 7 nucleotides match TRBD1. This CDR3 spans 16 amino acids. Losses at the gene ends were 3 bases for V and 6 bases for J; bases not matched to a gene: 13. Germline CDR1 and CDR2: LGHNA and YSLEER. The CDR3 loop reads CASSQTYRDRNNGYTF. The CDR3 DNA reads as TGCGCCAGCAGCCAGACCTACCGGGACAGAAATAATGGCTACACCTTC.

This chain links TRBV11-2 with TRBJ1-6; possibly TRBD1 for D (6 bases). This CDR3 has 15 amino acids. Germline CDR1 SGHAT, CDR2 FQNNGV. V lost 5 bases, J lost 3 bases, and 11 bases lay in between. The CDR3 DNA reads TGTGCCAGCAGCCAACAACAGGGCTATAATTCACCCCTCCACTTT. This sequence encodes CASSQQQGYNSPLHF.

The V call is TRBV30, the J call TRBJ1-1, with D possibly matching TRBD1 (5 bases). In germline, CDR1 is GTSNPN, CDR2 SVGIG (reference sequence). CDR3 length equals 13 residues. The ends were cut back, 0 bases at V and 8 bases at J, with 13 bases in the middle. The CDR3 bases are TGTGCCTGGAGTGTAGGGGAGCAGCGAGAAGCTTTCTTT. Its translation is CAWSVGEQREAFF.

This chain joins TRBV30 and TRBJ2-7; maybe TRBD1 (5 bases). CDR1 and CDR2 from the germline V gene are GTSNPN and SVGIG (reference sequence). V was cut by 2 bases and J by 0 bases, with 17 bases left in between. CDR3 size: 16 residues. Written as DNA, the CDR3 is TGTGCCTGGAGTAGTCCTCGACAGTCCTACTCCTACGAGCAGTACTTC. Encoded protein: CAWSSPRQSYSYEQYF.

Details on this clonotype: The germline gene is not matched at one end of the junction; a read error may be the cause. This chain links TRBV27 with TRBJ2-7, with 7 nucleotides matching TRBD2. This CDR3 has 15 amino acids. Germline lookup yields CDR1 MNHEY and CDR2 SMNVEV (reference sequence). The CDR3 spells CASSLWGRASDEQYF. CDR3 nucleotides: TGTGCCAGCAGTTTATGGGGGAGGGCCTCCGACGAGCAGTACTTC.

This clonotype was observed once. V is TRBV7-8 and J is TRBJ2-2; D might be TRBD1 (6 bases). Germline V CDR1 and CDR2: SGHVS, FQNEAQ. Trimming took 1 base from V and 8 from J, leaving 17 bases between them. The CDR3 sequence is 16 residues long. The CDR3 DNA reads TGTGCCAGCAGCTTAGTGCAGGGGACCAACCAAGGGGAGCTGTTTTTT. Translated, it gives CASSLVQGTNQGELFF.

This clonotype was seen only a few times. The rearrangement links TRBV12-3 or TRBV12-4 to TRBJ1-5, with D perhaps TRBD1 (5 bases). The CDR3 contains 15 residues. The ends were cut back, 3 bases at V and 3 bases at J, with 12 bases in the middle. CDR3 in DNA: TGTGCCAGCAGTTTGGGCAGGGCTTCCAATCAGCCCCAGCATTTT. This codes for CASSLGRASNQPQHF.

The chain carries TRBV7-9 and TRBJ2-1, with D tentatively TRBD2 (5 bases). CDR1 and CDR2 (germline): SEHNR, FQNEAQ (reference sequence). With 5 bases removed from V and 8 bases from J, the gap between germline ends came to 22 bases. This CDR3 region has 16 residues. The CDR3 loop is CASSPLLVKASDEQFF. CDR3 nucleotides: TGTGCCAGCAGCCCGCTACTAGTAAAGGCTTCGGATGAGCAGTTCTTC.

The chain's CDR3 is CASSLRGLSEQYF. The CDR3 DNA reads as TGTGCCAGCAGCTTACGGGGTTTAAGCGAGCAGTACTTC. The V and J genes are TRBV11-3 and TRBJ2-7; D is perhaps TRBD2 (5 bases). V was pared by 2 bases and J by 6 bases, with 11 bases between. This CDR3 region has 13 residues. Per germline, CDR1 SGHNT and CDR2 YENEEA.

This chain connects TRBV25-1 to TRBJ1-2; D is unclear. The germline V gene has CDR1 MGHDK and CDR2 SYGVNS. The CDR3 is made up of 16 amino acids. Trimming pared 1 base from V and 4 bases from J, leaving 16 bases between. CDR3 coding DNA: TGTGCCAGCAGTGAATCTTACCTGGCTGCCTTCTATGGCTACACCTTC. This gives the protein CASSESYLAAFYGYTF.

Written as DNA, the CDR3 is TGTGCCAGCAGCGCACTACGGGGCATAAGTTACTATGGCTACACCTTC. Protein: CASSALRGISYYGYTF. The rearrangement joins TRBV7-2 to TRBJ1-2, with D possibly being TRBD1 (5 bases). Looked up from germline, CDR1 is SGHTA and CDR2 is FQGNSA. CDR3 length: 16 amino acids. V gave up 5 bases and J gave up 3 bases, with 19 bases separating them. Full variable domain (remainder filled in from reference TRBV7-2 and TRBJ1-2): GAGVSQSPSNKVTEKGKDVELRCDPISGHTALYWYRQSLGQGLEFLIYFQGNSAPDKSGLPSDRFSAERTGGSVSTLTIQRTQQEDSAVYLCASSALRGISYYGYTFGSGTRLTVV.

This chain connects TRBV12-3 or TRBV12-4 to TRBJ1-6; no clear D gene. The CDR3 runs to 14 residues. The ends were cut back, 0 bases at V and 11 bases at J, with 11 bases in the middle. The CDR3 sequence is CASSLATKHPPLHF. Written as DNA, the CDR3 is TGTGCCAGCAGTTTAGCTACCAAACACCCACCCCTCCACTTT.

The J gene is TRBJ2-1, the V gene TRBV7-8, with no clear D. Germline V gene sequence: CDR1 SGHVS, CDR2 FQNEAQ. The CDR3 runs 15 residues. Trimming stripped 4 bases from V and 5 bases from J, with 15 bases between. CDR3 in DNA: TGTGCCAGCAGCTCCAGACGGACGCTCCACAATGAGCAGTTCTTC. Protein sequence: CASSSRRTLHNEQFF.

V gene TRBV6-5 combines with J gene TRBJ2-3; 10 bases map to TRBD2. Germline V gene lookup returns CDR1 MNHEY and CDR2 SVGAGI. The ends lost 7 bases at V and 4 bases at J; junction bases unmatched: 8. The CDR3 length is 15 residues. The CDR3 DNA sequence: TGTGCCAGCAACGAAGCGGGGGGGCTCGCAGATACGCAGTATTTT. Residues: CASNEAGGLADTQYF.

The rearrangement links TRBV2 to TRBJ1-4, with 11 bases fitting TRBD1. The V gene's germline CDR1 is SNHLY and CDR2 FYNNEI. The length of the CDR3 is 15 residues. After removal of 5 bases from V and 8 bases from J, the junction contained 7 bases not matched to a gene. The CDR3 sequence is CASSHGTGGSEKLFF. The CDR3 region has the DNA TGTGCCAGCAGTCATGGGACAGGGGGATCCGAAAAACTGTTTTTT.

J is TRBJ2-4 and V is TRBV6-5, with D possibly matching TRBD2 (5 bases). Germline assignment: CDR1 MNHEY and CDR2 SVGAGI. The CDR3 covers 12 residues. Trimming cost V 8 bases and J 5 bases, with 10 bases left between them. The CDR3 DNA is TGTGCCAGCGGAAGCGGAGAAAACATTCAGTACTTC. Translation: CASGSGENIQYF.

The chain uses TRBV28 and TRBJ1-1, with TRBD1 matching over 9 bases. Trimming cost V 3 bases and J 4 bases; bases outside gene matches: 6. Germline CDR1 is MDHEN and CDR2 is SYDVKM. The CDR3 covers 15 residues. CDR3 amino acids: CASSFLTGGATEAFF. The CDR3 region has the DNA TGTGCCAGCAGTTTTTTGACAGGGGGGGCCACTGAAGCTTTCTTT.

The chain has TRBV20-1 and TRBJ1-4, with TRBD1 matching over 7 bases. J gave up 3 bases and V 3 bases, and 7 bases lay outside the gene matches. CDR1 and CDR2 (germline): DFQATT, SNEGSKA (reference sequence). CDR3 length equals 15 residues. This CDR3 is CSARQGVGANEKLFF. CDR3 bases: TGCAGTGCTAGGCAGGGGGTAGGAGCTAATGAAAAACTGTTTTTT.

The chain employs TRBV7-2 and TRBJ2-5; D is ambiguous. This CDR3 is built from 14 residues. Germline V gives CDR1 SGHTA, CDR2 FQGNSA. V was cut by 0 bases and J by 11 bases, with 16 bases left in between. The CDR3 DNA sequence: TGTGCCAGCAGCTTAGCACAGACCCCTACGGAGCAGTACTTC. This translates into CASSLAQTPTEQYF.

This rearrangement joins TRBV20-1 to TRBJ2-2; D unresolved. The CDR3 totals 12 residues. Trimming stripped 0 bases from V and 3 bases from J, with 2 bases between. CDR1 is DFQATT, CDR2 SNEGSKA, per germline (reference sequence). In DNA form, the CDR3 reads TGCAGTGCTAGAGAAGACACCGGGGAGCTGTTTTTT. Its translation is CSAREDTGELFF.